The rows below give T cell receptor beta chains drawn from one sample of a study of shared clonotypes between healthy human individuals. The assay was immunoSEQ multiplex PCR, and TCRdb's table has in-frame clones only and misses some. The repertoire holds over a million clones, with approximately 98% as singletons. Sequenced sample: naive CD4+ T cells sorted from blood. The receptors stem from a man aged 30-40 years in good health. The CDR3 runs from the conserved cysteine through the conserved F or W. The D gene is left open where the match is weak. The listing skips clone size in some rows; elsewhere it reads once, few, many or a size class.

once	-	TRBV29-1	TRBJ2-7	CSVGPGTYEQYF	TGCAGCGTTGGGCCGGGGACCTACGAGCAGTACTTC
-	TRBD2	TRBV18	TRBJ2-3	CASSPPGLAGEDTQYF	TGTGCCAGCTCACCCCCGGGACTAGCGGGAGAAGATACGCAGTATTTT
once	TRBD1	TRBV5-4	TRBJ1-1	CASSLPGTGGTEAFF	TGTGCCAGCAGCTTGCCCGGGACAGGGGGCACTGAAGCTTTCTTT
-	-	TRBV6-1	TRBJ2-7	CASTRAGFAYEQYF	TGTGCCAGCACCCGAGCGGGTTTCGCCTACGAGCAGTACTTC
-	TRBD2	TRBV5-4	TRBJ2-1	CASSLVVRREAYNEQFF	TGTGCCAGCAGCTTGGTAGTCCGGCGGGAGGCTTACAATGAGCAGTTCTTC
-	-	TRBV10-3	TRBJ2-2	CAISESLPGNTGELFF	TGTGCCATCAGTGAGTCTTTACCAGGGAACACCGGGGAGCTGTTTTTT
many	-	TRBV9	TRBJ2-5	CASSREGGRETQYF	TGTGCCAGCAGCAGAGAAGGGGGGCGAGAGACCCAGTACTTC
-	-	TRBV9	TRBJ2-1	CASSVTGQYNEQFF	TGTGCCAGCAGCGTAACGGGACAATACAATGAGCAGTTCTTC
-	-	TRBV29-1	TRBJ1-1	CSVERVLNTEAFF	TGCAGCGTTGAACGAGTTCTGAACACTGAAGCTTTCTTT
-	-	TRBV4-3	TRBJ1-5	CASSQCPDSGHSNQPQHF	TGCGCCAGCAGCCAATGCCCCGACTCAGGACATAGCAATCAGCCCCAGCATTTT
-	TRBD2	TRBV19	TRBJ2-7	CASSRLAGDLAYEQYF	TGTGCCAGTAGTAGATTAGCGGGAGATTTGGCCTACGAGCAGTACTTC
-	TRBD1	TRBV30	TRBJ1-2	CAWSTTGTRYGYTF	TGTGCCTGGAGTACGACAGGGACTCGCTATGGCTACACCTTC
-	-	TRBV5-4	TRBJ2-1	CASSLAPRGAGANEQFF	TGTGCCAGCAGCTTGGCCCCACGGGGGGCGGGAGCCAATGAGCAGTTCTTC
-	TRBD2	TRBV7-2	TRBJ2-1	CASSLVGLAQKQFF	TGTGCCAGCAGCTTAGTGGGACTAGCCCAAAAGCAGTTCTTC
-	-	TRBV5-1	TRBJ2-7	CASSLVGNYEQYF	TGCGCCAGCAGCTTGGTCGGGAACTACGAGCAGTACTTC
-	-	TRBV2	TRBJ1-3	CASKTDGSGNTIYF	TGTGCCAGCAAGACGGACGGCTCTGGAAACACCATATATTTT
-	-	TRBV19	TRBJ1-5	CASRHRQLSNQPQHF	TGTGCCAGTCGCCACCGACAGCTCAGCAATCAGCCCCAGCATTTT
-	TRBD1	TRBV10-3	TRBJ1-1	CAISSTGGWMNTEAFF	TGTGCCATCAGTAGTACAGGGGGCTGGATGAACACTGAAGCTTTCTTT
-	-	TRBV7-7	TRBJ2-1	CASSPLGTNYNEQFF	TGTGCTAGCAGCCCACTAGGGACAAACTACAATGAGCAGTTCTTC
-	-	TRBV11-2	TRBJ2-3	CASSLDAQYF	TGTGCCAGCAGCTTAGACGCGCAGTATTTT
-	TRBD2	TRBV7-8	TRBJ2-6	CASSLKSGRISGANVLTF	TGTGCCAGCAGCTTAAAAAGCGGGAGGATCTCTGGGGCCAACGTCCTGACTTTC
-	TRBD1	TRBV28	TRBJ1-2	CASSSRPRTGGYTF	TGTGCCAGCAGTTCCCGACCCAGGACAGGCGGCTACACCTTC
-	-	TRBV21-1	TRBJ2-7	CASRQGPSHEQYF	TGTGCCAGCAGGCAGGGCCCAAGCCACGAGCAGTACTTC
-	-	TRBV27	TRBJ2-2	CASKGHPATGELFF	TGTGCCAGCAAGGGACATCCCGCCACCGGGGAGCTGTTTTTT
-	TRBD1	TRBV5-1	TRBJ2-2	CASSSGQGNTGELFF	TGCGCCAGCAGCTCTGGACAGGGAAATACCGGGGAGCTGTTTTTT
-	TRBD1	TRBV28	TRBJ2-7	CASRLTRQGVAYEQYF	TGTGCCAGCAGGTTAACCCGACAGGGGGTCGCCTACGAGCAGTACTTC
-	TRBD1	TRBV29-1	TRBJ2-3	CSATDRDGAGDTQYF	TGCAGCGCTACGGACAGGGACGGAGCTGGGGATACGCAGTATTTT
-	-	TRBV7-9	TRBJ2-7	CASSAGSAISYEQYF	TGTGCCAGCAGCGCCGGGAGTGCGATTTCCTACGAGCAGTACTTC
once	-	TRBV7-2	TRBJ1-5	CASSLSDYQPQHF	TGTGCCAGCAGCTTATCCGATTATCAGCCCCAGCATTTT
-	-	TRBV28	TRBJ1-2	CASSPRGYGYTF	TGTGCCAGCAGTCCGAGAGGTTATGGCTACACCTTC
-	TRBD1	TRBV5-4	TRBJ1-2	CASSYTGDGYTF	TGTGCCAGCAGCTATACAGGGGATGGCTACACCTTC
-	-	TRBV5-1	TRBJ1-1	CASSLEWGFNTEAFF	TGCGCCAGCAGCTTGGAATGGGGGTTCAACACTGAAGCTTTCTTT
-	-	TRBV5-1	TRBJ2-2	CASSLAFGNTGELFF	TGCGCCAGCAGCTTGGCCTTTGGGAACACCGGGGAGCTGTTTTTT
once	TRBD1	TRBV6-5	TRBJ2-7	CASSNRDRVTYEQYF	TGTGCCAGCAGTAACCGGGACAGGGTGACGTACGAGCAGTACTTC
once	TRBD2	TRBV5-1	TRBJ2-1	CASSLVPGLAVSSYNEQFF	TGCGCCAGCAGCTTAGTTCCGGGACTAGCCGTAAGCTCCTACAATGAGCAGTTCTTC
-	TRBD2	TRBV27	TRBJ2-7	CASSLYREAYEQYF	TGTGCCAGCAGTTTATATCGGGAGGCCTACGAGCAGTACTTC
-	TRBD2	TRBV9	TRBJ2-2	CASSVEGSGINGELFF	TGTGCCAGCAGCGTAGAGGGTAGCGGGATCAACGGGGAGCTGTTTTTT
-	TRBD1	TRBV28	TRBJ1-5	CASSLPTGANQPQHF	TGTGCCAGCAGTTTGCCAACAGGGGCGAATCAGCCCCAGCATTTT
-	TRBD2	TRBV5-1	TRBJ2-3	CASSFSSGGTDTQYF	TGCGCCAGCAGCTTTTCAAGCGGGGGTACAGATACGCAGTATTTT
once	-	TRBV19	TRBJ2-2	CASTRGAGELFF	TGTGCCAGTACTAGGGGCGCCGGGGAGCTGTTTTTT
-	-	TRBV30	TRBJ2-7	CAWRRRTPVVEQYF	TGTGCCTGGAGGAGGAGGACTCCGGTGGTCGAGCAGTACTTC
-	TRBD1	TRBV5-1	TRBJ1-1	CASSLGTAQREAFF	TGCGCCAGCAGCTTAGGGACAGCGCAAAGAGAAGCTTTCTTT
once	-	TRBV10-3	TRBJ1-4	CAIGTSSNEKLFF	TGTGCCATCGGAACTTCTTCTAATGAAAAACTGTTTTTT
-	-	TRBV29-1	TRBJ2-5	CSSHSVSETQYF	TGCAGCTCCCACTCAGTTAGTGAGACCCAGTACTTC
-	TRBD1	TRBV7-9	TRBJ1-5	CASSLAGTGGSQPQHF	TGTGCCAGCAGCTTGGCAGGCACAGGGGGGTCTCAGCCCCAGCATTTT
-	TRBD2	TRBV5-8	TRBJ2-3	CASSSGRGTSGYTDTQYF	TGTGCCAGCAGCTCCGGCCGGGGGACTAGCGGTTACACAGATACGCAGTATTTT
-	TRBD2	TRBV28	TRBJ2-7	CASRTSGRASSYEQYF	TGTGCCAGCAGGACTAGCGGGAGGGCTTCATCCTACGAGCAGTACTTC